This T cell receptor beta chain was captured by sequencing in a study of T cells after yellow fever vaccination. MiXCR was run by TCRdb on the 5' RACE reads, yielding one entry per CDR3 protein. In the table there are approximately 170,000 distinct CDR3 sequences, roughly 9.6% of which are singletons. The receptor comes from a man aged 18 to 29 who received the YFV17D yellow fever vaccine. Sequencing was performed on CD8+ T cells sorted from PBMCs, taken 15 days after the yellow fever booster vaccination.

The CDR3 sequence is CASRDWETPEETQYF. In DNA, the CDR3 is TGTGCCAGTAGAGATTGGGAGACTCCTGAAGAGACCCAGTACTTC. This sequence joins TRBV19 and TRBJ2-5, with D perhaps TRBD2 (5 bases). This CDR3 has 15 residues. From germline, CDR1 is LNHDA and CDR2 SQIVND (reference sequence). The germline V and J ends were trimmed by 6 bases and 3 bases, with 17 bases remaining between them.